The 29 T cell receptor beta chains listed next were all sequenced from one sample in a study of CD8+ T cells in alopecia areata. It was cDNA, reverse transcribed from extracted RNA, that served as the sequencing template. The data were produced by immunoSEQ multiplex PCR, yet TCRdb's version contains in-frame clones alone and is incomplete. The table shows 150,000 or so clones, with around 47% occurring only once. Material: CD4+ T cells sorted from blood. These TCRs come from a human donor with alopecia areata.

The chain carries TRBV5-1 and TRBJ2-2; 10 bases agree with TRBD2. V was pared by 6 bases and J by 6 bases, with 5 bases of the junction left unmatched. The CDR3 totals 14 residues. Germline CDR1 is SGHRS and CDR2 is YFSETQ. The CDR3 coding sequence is TGCGCCAGCACCTCTCTAGCGGGAGCCGGGGAGCTGTTTTTT. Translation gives CASTSLAGAGELFF.

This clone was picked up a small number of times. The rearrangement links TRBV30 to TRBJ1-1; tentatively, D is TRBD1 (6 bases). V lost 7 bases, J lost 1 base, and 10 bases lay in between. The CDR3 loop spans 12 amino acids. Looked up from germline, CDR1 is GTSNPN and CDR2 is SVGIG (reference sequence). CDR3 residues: CASAGQNTEAFF. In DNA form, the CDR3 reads TGTGCCTCCGCGGGACAGAACACTGAAGCTTTCTTT.

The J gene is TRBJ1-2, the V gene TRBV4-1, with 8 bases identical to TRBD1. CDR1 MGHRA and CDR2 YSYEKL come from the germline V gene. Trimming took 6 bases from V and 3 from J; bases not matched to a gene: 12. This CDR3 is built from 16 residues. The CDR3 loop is CASRQWGRGPDYGYTF. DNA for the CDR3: TGCGCCAGCAGACAGTGGGGCAGGGGGCCAGACTATGGCTACACCTTC.

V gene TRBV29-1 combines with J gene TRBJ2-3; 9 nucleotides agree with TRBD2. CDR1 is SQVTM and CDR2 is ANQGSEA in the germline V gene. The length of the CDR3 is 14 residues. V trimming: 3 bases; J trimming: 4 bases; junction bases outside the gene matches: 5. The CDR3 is CSVDPAGGADTQYF. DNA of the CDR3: TGCAGCGTTGATCCAGCGGGAGGTGCAGATACGCAGTATTTT.

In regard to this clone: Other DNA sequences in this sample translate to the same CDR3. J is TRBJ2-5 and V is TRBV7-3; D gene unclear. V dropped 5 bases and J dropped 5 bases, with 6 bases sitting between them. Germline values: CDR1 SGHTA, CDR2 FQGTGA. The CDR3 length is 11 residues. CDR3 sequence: CASSQGETQYF. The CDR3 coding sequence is TGTGCCAGCAGCCAAGGCGAGACCCAGTACTTC.

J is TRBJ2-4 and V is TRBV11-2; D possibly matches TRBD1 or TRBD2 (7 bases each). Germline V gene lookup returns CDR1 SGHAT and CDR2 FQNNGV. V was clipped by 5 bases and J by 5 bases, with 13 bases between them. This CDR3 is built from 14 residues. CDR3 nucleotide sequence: TGTGCCAGCAGCCCCAGCGGGACAGAAAACATTCAGTACTTC. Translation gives CASSPSGTENIQYF.

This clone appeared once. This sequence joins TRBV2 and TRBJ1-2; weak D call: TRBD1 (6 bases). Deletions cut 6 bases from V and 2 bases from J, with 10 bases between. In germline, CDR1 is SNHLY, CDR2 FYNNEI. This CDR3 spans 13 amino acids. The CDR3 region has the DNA TGTGCCAGCAGGGTGGACAGAAACTATGGCTACACCTTC. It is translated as CASRVDRNYGYTF.

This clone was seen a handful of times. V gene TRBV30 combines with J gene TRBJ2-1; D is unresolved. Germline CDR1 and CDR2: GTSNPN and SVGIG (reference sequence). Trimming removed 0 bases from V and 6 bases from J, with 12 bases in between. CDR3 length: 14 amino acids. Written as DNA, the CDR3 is TGTGCCTGGAGTGTACGTCTCGGGCTCAATGAGCAGTTCTTC. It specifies CAWSVRLGLNEQFF.

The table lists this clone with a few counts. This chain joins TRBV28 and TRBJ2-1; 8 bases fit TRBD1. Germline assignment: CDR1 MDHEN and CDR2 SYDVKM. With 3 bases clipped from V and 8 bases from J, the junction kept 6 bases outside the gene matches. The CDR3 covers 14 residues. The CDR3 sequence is CASSLSDRVHEQFF. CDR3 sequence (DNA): TGTGCCAGCAGTTTGTCGGACAGGGTCCATGAGCAGTTCTTC.

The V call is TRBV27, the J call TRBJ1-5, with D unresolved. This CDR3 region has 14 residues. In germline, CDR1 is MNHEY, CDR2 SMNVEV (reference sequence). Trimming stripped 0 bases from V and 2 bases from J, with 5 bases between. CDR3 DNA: TGTGCCAGCAGTTTATCTCTGGGCAATCAGCCCCAGCATTTT. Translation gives CASSLSLGNQPQHF.

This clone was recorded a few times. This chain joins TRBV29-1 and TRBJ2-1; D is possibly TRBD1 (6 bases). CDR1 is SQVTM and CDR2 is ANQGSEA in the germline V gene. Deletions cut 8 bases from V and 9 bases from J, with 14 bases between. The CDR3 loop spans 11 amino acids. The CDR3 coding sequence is TGCAGCTTGGGCAGGGGAGCTGAGCAGTTCTTC. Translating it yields CSLGRGAEQFF.

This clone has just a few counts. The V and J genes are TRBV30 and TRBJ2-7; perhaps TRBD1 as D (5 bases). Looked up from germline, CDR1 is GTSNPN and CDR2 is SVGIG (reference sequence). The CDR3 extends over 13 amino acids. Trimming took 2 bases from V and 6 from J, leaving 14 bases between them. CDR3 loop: CAWSLQGPSEQYF. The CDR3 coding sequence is TGTGCCTGGAGTTTGCAGGGTCCAAGCGAGCAGTACTTC.

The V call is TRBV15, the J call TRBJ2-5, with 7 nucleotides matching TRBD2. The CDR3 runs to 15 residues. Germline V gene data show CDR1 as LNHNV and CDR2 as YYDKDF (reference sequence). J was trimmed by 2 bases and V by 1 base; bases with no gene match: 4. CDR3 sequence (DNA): TGTGCCACCAGCAGAGCGGGAGGCTATCAAGAGACCCAGTACTTC. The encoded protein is CATSRAGGYQETQYF.

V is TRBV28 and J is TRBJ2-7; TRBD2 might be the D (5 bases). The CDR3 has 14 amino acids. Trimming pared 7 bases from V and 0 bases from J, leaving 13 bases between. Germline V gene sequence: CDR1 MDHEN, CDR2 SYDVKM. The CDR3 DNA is TGTGCCAGCAAAAATGTCGGGGTCTCCTACGAGCAGTACTTC. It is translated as CASKNVGVSYEQYF.

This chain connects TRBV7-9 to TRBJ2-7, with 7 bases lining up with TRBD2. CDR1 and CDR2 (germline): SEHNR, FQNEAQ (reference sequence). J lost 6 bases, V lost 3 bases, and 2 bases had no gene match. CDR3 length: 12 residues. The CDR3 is CASSFGGSEQYF. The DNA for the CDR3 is TGTGCCAGCAGCTTCGGGGGGAGCGAGCAGTACTTC. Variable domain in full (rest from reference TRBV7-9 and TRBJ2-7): DTGVSQNPRHKITKRGQNVTFRCDPISEHNRLYWYRQTLGQGPEFLTYFQNEAQLEKSRLLSDRFSAERPKGSFSTLEIQRTEQGDSAMYLCASSFGGSEQYFGPGTRLTVT.

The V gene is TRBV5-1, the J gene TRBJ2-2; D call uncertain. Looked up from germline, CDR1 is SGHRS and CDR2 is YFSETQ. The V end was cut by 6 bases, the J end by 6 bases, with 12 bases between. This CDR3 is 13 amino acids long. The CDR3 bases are TGCGCCAGCATGCTTTCGGATGCCGGGGAGCTGTTTTTT. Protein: CASMLSDAGELFF.

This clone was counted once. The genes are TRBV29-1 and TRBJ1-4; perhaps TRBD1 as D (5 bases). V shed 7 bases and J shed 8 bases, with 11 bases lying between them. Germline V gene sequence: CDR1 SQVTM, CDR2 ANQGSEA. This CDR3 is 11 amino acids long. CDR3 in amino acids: CSAQWGEKLFF. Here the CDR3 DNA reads TGCAGCGCCCAGTGGGGGGAAAAACTGTTTTTT.

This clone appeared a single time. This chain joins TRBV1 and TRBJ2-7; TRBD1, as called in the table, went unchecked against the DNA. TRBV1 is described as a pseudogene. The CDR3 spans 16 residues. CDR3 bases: TGCACCAGCAGCCACTTGCAGGGTTCCGCAGGCTACGAGCAGTACTTC. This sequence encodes CTSSHLQGSAGYEQYF.

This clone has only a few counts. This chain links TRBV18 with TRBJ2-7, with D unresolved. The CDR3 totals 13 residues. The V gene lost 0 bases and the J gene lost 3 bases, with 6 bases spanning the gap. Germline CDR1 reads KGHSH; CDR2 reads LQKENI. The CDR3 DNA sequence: TGTGCCAGCTCACCACCCGGCAGCTACGAGCAGTACTTC. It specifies CASSPPGSYEQYF.

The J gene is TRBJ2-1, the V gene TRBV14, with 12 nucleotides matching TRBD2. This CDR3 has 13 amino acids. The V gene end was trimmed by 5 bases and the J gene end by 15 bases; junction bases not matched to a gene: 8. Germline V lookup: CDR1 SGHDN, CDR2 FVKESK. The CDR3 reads CASSSRTSGIPFF. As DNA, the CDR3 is TGTGCCAGCAGCAGCCGGACTAGCGGGATCCCGTTCTTC. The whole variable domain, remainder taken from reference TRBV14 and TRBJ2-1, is EAGVTQFPSHSVIEKGQTVTLRCDPISGHDNLYWYRRVMGKEIKFLLHFVKESKQDESGMPNNRFLAERTGGTYSTLKVQPAELEDSGVYFCASSSRTSGIPFFGPGTRLTVL.

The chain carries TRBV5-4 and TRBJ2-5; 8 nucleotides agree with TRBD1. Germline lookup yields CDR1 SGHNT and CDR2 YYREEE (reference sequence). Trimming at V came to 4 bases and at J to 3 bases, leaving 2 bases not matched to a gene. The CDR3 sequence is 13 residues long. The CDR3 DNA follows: TGTGCCAGCAGCAGGGACAGGAAAGAGACCCAGTACTTC. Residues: CASSRDRKETQYF.

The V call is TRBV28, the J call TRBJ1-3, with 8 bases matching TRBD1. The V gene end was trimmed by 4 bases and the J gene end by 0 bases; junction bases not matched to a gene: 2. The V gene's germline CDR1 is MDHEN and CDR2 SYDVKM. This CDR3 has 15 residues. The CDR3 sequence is CASSWDRFSGNTIYF. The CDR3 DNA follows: TGTGCCAGCAGTTGGGACAGGTTCTCTGGAAACACCATATATTTT.

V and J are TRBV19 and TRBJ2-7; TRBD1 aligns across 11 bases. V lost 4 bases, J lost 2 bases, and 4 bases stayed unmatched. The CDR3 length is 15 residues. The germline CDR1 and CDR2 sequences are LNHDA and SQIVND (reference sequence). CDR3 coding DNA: TGTGCCAGTAGTACGGGACAGGGGGGCGCCTACGAGCAGTACTTC. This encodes CASSTGQGGAYEQYF.

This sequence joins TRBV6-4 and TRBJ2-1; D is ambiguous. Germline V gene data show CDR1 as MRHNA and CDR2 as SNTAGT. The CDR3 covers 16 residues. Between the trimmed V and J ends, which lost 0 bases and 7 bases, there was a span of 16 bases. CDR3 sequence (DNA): TGTGCCAGCAGTGACTCTTACAGAGTGGCCATAAATGAGCAGTTCTTC. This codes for CASSDSYRVAINEQFF.

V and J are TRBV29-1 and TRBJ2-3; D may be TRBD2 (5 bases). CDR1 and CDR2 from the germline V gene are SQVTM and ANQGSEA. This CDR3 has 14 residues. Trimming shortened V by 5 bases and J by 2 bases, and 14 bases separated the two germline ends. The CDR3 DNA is TGCAGCGTTAAGGTTGGGAGTTCCACAGATACGCAGTATTTT. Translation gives CSVKVGSSTDTQYF.

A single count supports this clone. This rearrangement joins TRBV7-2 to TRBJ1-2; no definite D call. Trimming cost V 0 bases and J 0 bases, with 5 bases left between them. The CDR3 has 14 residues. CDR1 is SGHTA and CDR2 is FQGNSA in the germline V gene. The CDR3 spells CASSLAATNYGYTF. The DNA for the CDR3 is TGTGCCAGCAGCTTAGCGGCGACTAACTATGGCTACACCTTC.

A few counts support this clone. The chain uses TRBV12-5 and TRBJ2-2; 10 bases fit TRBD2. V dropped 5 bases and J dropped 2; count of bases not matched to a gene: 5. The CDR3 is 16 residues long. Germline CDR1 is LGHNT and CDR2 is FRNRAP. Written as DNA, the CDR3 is TGTGCTAGTGGTACGATAGCGGGGGGAAACACCGGGGAGCTGTTTTTT. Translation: CASGTIAGGNTGELFF.

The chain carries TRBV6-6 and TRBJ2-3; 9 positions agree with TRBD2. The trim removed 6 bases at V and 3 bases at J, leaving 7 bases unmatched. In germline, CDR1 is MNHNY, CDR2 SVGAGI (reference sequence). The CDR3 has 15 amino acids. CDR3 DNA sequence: TGTGCCAGCAGCACCATAGCGGGAGTGACAGATACGCAGTATTTT. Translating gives CASSTIAGVTDTQYF.

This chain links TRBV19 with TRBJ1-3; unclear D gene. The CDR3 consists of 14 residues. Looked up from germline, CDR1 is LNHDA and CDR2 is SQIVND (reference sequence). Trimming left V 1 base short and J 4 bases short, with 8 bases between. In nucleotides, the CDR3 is TGTGCCAGTAGTATAGTAGGTTCGGGAAACACCATATATTTT. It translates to CASSIVGSGNTIYF.